These T cell receptor beta chains were read from a single sample in a study of Graves' ophthalmopathy and Graves' hyperthyroidism. TCRdb reprocessed the multiplex PCR reads with MiXCR, giving one entry per CDR3 protein. This sample carries 680,000 or so distinct CDR3 sequences, 20% to 25% of them seen once, and the ten largest clones take more than 5.5%. Sample: peripheral blood. Receptors originate from a woman aged 18 to 35 with stable Graves' hyperthyroidism. Some clones in this sample may be carry-over from other donors' samples. The CDR3 runs from the conserved cysteine through the conserved F or W. A D gene is named only where the DNA matches it firmly. For some rows the clone size is stated as once, few or many, or as a class when expanded; others skip it.

J | V | size | length | D | CDR3 | DNA
TRBJ2-5 | TRBV20-1 | many | 15 | . | CSASSGARGRETQYF | TGCAGTGCTAGTTCAGGGGCCCGGGGTCGGGAGACCCAGTACTTC
TRBJ1-2 | TRBV5-1 | . | 16 | TRBD1 | CASSREVGQGLYGYTF | TGCGCCAGCAGCCGGGAGGTCGGACAGGGACTCTATGGCTACACCTTC
TRBJ1-5 | TRBV28 | many | 12 | . | CASRPTNQPQHF | TGTGCCAGCAGGCCCACGAATCAGCCCCAGCATTTT
TRBJ1-1 | TRBV11-2 | . | 13 | TRBD1 | CASSIGQAGKAFF | TGTGCCAGCAGCATCGGACAGGCAGGCAAAGCTTTCTTT
TRBJ2-7 | TRBV6-2/TRBV6-3 | . | 15 | . | CASSYRPRSPYEQYF | TGTGCCAGCAGTTACCGACCTAGAAGTCCCTACGAGCAGTACTTC
TRBJ2-7 | TRBV30 | few | 15 | TRBD2 | CAWSVGLAGVYEQYF | TGTGCCTGGAGTGTAGGACTAGCGGGGGTCTACGAGCAGTACTTC
TRBJ2-2 | TRBV28 | many | 14 | . | CASRLGGRAGELFF | TGTGCCAGCAGGTTGGGGGGACGGGCCGGGGAGCTGTTTTTT
TRBJ1-6 | TRBV7-9 | . | 15 | . | CASSSDGGYNSPLHF | TGTGCCAGCAGCAGTGACGGGGGTTATAATTCACCCCTCCACTTT
TRBJ1-3 | TRBV20-1 | . | 12 | . | CSARRRANTIYF | TGCAGTGCTAGGCGCAGGGCAAACACCATATATTTT
TRBJ2-7 | TRBV20-1 | . | 14 | . | CSADTGTGTYEQYF | TGCAGTGCTGACACCGGGACGGGGACCTACGAGCAGTACTTC
TRBJ2-7 | TRBV29-1 | many | 14 | TRBD1 | CSVDTGTGSYEQYF | TGCAGCGTCGATACCGGGACAGGGTCCTACGAGCAGTACTTC
TRBJ2-4 | TRBV28 | many | 18 | TRBD1 | CASSFTFSDRESKNIQYF | TGTGCCAGCAGTTTCACCTTTTCGGACAGGGAATCCAAAAACATTCAGTACTTC
TRBJ2-7 | TRBV12-3/TRBV12-4 | once | 14 | TRBD1 | CASSDRGSSYEQYF | TGCGCCAGCAGTGACAGGGGGTCATCCTACGAGCAGTACTTC
TRBJ2-2 | TRBV7-6 | . | 15 | . | CASSPWTSNTGELFF | TGTGCCAGCAGCCCGTGGACATCGAACACCGGGGAGCTGTTTTTT
TRBJ1-2 | TRBV20-1 | many | 13 | . | CSAPTTVFYGYTF | TGCAGTGCCCCTACGACAGTGTTCTATGGCTACACCTTC
TRBJ2-7 | TRBV12-5 | few | 16 | TRBD1 | CASGLGQGRGSYEQYF | TGTGCTAGTGGTTTGGGACAGGGAAGGGGCTCCTACGAGCAGTACTTC
TRBJ2-6 | TRBV6-1 | many | 15 | TRBD1 | CASSTTGTGANVLTF | TGTGCCAGCAGCACGACAGGGACTGGGGCCAACGTCCTGACTTTC
TRBJ2-5 | TRBV20-1 | many | 13 | TRBD1 | CSARRTGFETQYF | TGCAGTGCTAGAAGGACAGGGTTCGAGACCCAGTACTTC
TRBJ2-7 | TRBV5-1 | many | 15 | . | CASSLARAGSYEQYF | TGCGCCAGCAGCTTGGCGCGGGCCGGTTCCTACGAGCAGTACTTC
TRBJ1-5 | TRBV20-1 | many | 11 | . | CSASEGQPQHF | TGCAGTGCTAGCGAGGGACAGCCCCAGCATTTT
TRBJ2-2 | TRBV28 | many | 14 | TRBD1 | CASRGQGVPGELFF | TGTGCCAGCAGGGGACAGGGGGTCCCCGGGGAGCTGTTTTTT
TRBJ1-1 | TRBV20-1 | few | 15 | TRBD1 | CGPSGTGDLNTEAFF | TGCGGCCCCTCCGGGACAGGGGACTTAAACACTGAAGCTTTCTTT
TRBJ1-1 | TRBV24-1 | many | 17 | TRBD1 | CATSDLKSGTDNTEAFF | TGTGCCACCAGTGATTTGAAGTCGGGGACAGACAACACTGAAGCTTTCTTT
TRBJ2-2 | TRBV20-1 | many | 11 | . | CSASWTGELFF | TGCAGTGCTAGTTGGACCGGGGAGCTGTTTTTT
TRBJ2-5 | TRBV24-1 | . | 15 | TRBD1 | CATSDLGTGARTQYF | TGTGCCACCAGTGACCTTGGGACAGGGGCCCGGACCCAGTACTTC
TRBJ2-2 | TRBV6-2/TRBV6-3 | many | 17 | . | CASSYSTVELNTGELFF | TGTGCCAGCAGTTACTCGACGGTGGAACTAAACACCGGGGAGCTGTTTTTT
TRBJ2-2 | TRBV14 | . | 16 | TRBD1 | CASSLSGTGAVGELFF | TGTGCCAGCAGCCTATCCGGGACAGGAGCAGTCGGGGAGCTGTTTTTT
TRBJ2-5 | TRBV11-1 | many | 18 | TRBD2 | CASSSGIGTSGVRETQYF | TGTGCCAGCAGCTCAGGGATCGGGACTAGCGGGGTCAGAGAGACCCAGTACTTC
TRBJ2-5 | TRBV10-1 | many | 15 | TRBD2 | CASSSGGAGGETQYF | TGCGCCAGCAGCTCCGGGGGCGCGGGAGGGGAGACCCAGTACTTC
TRBJ2-7 | TRBV2 | many | 12 | TRBD2 | CASVGGSSEQYF | TGTGCCAGCGTCGGGGGGTCGAGTGAGCAGTACTTC
TRBJ1-5 | TRBV7-8 | . | 16 | TRBD1 | CASSAEDRGGNQPQHF | TGTGCCAGCAGCGCTGAGGACAGGGGTGGAAATCAGCCCCAGCATTTT
TRBJ1-1 | TRBV6-2/TRBV6-3 | . | 12 | TRBD1 | CASRQGPNEAFF | TGTGCCAGCAGACAGGGGCCGAATGAAGCTTTCTTT
TRBJ2-5 | TRBV4-3 | . | 14 | . | CASSQGSDRETQYF | TGCGCCAGCAGCCAAGGGTCAGACCGGGAGACCCAGTACTTC
TRBJ2-7 | TRBV24-1 | many | 17 | TRBD1 | CATSNRPGTGGYYEQYF | TGTGCCACCAGTAATCGACCCGGGACAGGGGGCTACTACGAGCAGTACTTC
TRBJ2-7 | TRBV14 | many | 17 | . | CASSQVRGQTSPTKQYF | TGTGCCAGCAGCCAAGTCCGGGGGCAGACCAGCCCTACGAAGCAGTACTTC
TRBJ2-7 | TRBV20-1 | . | 11 | . | CSASPTGRAYF | TGCAGTGCTAGTCCGACCGGGCGAGCGTACTTC
TRBJ2-5 | TRBV7-2 | . | 11 | . | CASSLASSQYF | TGTGCCAGCAGCTTGGCTTCTTCCCAGTACTTC
TRBJ2-2 | TRBV9 | many | 14 | . | CASSGVGVGGELFF | TGTGCCAGCAGCGGTGTCGGGGTTGGCGGGGAGCTGTTTTTT
TRBJ1-1 | TRBV10-1 | many | 12 | . | CASSGRNTEAFF | TGCGCCAGCAGCGGACGGAACACTGAAGCTTTCTTT
TRBJ1-1 | TRBV12-3/TRBV12-4 | many | 14 | . | CASSFLQTATEAFF | TGTGCCAGCAGTTTTCTACAAACGGCTACTGAAGCTTTCTTT
TRBJ2-7 | TRBV20-1 | medium-sized | 14 | TRBD2 | CSARPSGIVYEQYF | TGCAGTGCTAGACCTAGCGGGATTGTCTACGAGCAGTACTTC